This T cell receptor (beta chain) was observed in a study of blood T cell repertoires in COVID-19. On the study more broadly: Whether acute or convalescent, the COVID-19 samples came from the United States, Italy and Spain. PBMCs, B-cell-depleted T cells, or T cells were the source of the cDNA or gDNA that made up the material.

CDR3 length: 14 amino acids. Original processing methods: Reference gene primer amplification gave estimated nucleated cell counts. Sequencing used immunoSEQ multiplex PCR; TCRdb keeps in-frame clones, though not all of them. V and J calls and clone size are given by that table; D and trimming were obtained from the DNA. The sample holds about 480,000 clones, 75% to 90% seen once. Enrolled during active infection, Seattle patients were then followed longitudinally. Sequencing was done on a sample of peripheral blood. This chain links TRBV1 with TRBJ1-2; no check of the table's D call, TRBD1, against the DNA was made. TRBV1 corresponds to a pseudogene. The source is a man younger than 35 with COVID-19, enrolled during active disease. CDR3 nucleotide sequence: TGCACCAGCAGCCAAGATCTGGCAGGGAAGGGCTACACCTTC. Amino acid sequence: CTSSQDLAGKGYTF.